The 17 T cell receptor beta chains reported below all come from one sample, sequenced in a study of neurological immune-mediated disorders. Time point noted: longitudinal time-point 3. TCRdb fed the 5' RACE reads into MiXCR, producing one record per CDR3 protein. The profile shows fewer than 50,000 distinct CDR3 sequences, about 13% of them singletons. Sequenced sample: PBMCs. These receptors all stem from a man younger than 45 in good health.

This clonotype was found many times. The chain uses TRBV7-8 and TRBJ1-4, with 7 bases fitting TRBD1. Unmatched junction bases numbered 2, after V lost 4 bases and J lost 3 bases. Germline V CDR1 and CDR2: SGHVS, FQNEAQ. The CDR3 runs 14 residues. The CDR3 spells CASSWGQPNEKLFF. CDR3 sequence (DNA): TGTGCCAGCAGCTGGGGACAGCCTAATGAAAAACTGTTTTTT.

The table lists this clonotype with a few counts. The chain links TRBV28 to TRBJ1-5; perhaps TRBD1 as D (5 bases). Germline V gene lookup returns CDR1 MDHEN and CDR2 SYDVKM. V shed 6 bases and J shed 6 bases, with 15 bases lying between them. The CDR3 length is 14 residues. CDR3 bases: TGTGCCAGCAGGGGAATAGACAGTTTTCAGCCCCAGCATTTT. This codes for CASRGIDSFQPQHF.

The chain is built from TRBV3-1 and TRBJ2-4; D uncertain. Germline values: CDR1 LGHDT, CDR2 YNNKEL (reference sequence). Between the trimmed V and J ends, which lost 1 base and 6 bases, there was a span of 10 bases. CDR3 size: 14 residues. The CDR3 loop reads CASSQVVSRNIQYF. The CDR3 DNA is TGTGCCAGCAGCCAAGTTGTCTCTCGAAACATTCAGTACTTC.

This clonotype was found many times. The chain combines TRBV6-4 with TRBJ2-3; D may correspond to TRBD1 or TRBD2 (6 bases each). Germline V CDR1 and CDR2: MRHNA, SNTAGT. This CDR3 is built from 16 residues. V was shortened by 6 bases and J by 0 bases, with 16 bases between the two germline ends. The CDR3 loop reads CASSTEGGDSTDTQYF. CDR3 coding DNA: TGTGCCAGCAGCACGGAGGGGGGAGACAGCACAGATACGCAGTATTTT.

This clonotype was picked up many times. The chain recombines TRBV6-6 with TRBJ1-4, with 11 bases fitting TRBD1. J gave up 6 bases and V 1 base, and 1 base lay outside the gene matches. The CDR3 sequence is 15 residues long. CDR1 and CDR2 from the germline V gene are MNHNY and SVGAGI (reference sequence). The CDR3 here is CASSYWGQGDEKLFF. In DNA form, the CDR3 reads TGTGCCAGCAGTTACTGGGGACAGGGGGATGAAAAACTGTTTTTT.

Ten or more counts support this clonotype. The chain is built from TRBV11-2 and TRBJ2-1, with 8 bases matching TRBD2. The germline CDR1 and CDR2 sequences are SGHAT and FQNNGV. The trim removed 7 bases at V and 5 bases at J, leaving 10 bases unmatched. CDR3 length equals 15 residues. CDR3 sequence reads: CASTLTGAGDNEQFF. In DNA form, the CDR3 reads TGTGCCAGCACCCTGACGGGAGCGGGAGACAATGAGCAGTTCTTC.

This clonotype appeared many times. The chain joins TRBV5-1 to TRBJ2-7; 7 nucleotides line up with TRBD2. The CDR3 covers 13 residues. The germline V gene has CDR1 SGHRS and CDR2 YFSETQ. Trimming cost V 4 bases and J 3 bases; bases outside gene matches: 4. The CDR3 sequence: CASSPSGLYEQYF. In nucleotides, the CDR3 is TGCGCCAGCAGCCCTAGCGGACTCTACGAGCAGTACTTC.

There are many counts of this clonotype. J is TRBJ2-2 and V is TRBV14; TRBD2 matches at 7 bases. The germline gives CDR1 SGHDN, CDR2 FVKESK. This CDR3 spans 15 amino acids. Unmatched junction bases numbered 7, after V lost 4 bases and J lost 5 bases. Written as DNA, the CDR3 is TGTGCCAGCAGCCTTCCCGGGAGGTATACCGGGGAGCTGTTTTTT. Its protein product is CASSLPGRYTGELFF.

This clonotype was counted ten times or more. This chain connects TRBV3-1 to TRBJ2-7; D might be TRBD1 or TRBD2, each matching 5 bases. Germline-derived CDR1 and CDR2 are LGHDT and YNNKEL (reference sequence). V shed 0 bases and J shed 5 bases, with 17 bases lying between them. The CDR3 sequence is 16 residues long. The DNA of the CDR3 is TGTGCCAGCAGCCAAGATTTGGGGGAGATAAACCACGAGCAGTACTTC. It codes for CASSQDLGEINHEQYF.

By frequency in the sample, this clonotype is medium-sized. The chain couples TRBV12-3 or TRBV12-4 to TRBJ2-7; 10 bases are shared with TRBD1. The V and J ends lost 5 bases and 7 bases, in that order; junction bases with no gene match: 8. The CDR3 is 14 amino acids. The CDR3 is CASSVGTGVREQYF. DNA for the CDR3: TGTGCCAGCAGTGTAGGGACAGGGGTTCGGGAGCAGTACTTC.

This chain uses TRBV19 with TRBJ1-1, with D hard to call. V lost 6 bases to trimming and J lost 4 bases, with 18 bases between them. The germline V gene encodes CDR1 LNHDA and CDR2 SQIVND (reference sequence). The CDR3 length is 15 residues. The CDR3 sequence is CASSPRGGQATEAFF. In nucleotides, the CDR3 is TGTGCCAGTAGCCCGCGGGGAGGTCAGGCCACTGAAGCTTTCTTT.

This clonotype was seen at least ten times. The chain combines TRBV29-1 with TRBJ2-7; 7 bases agree with TRBD1. Germline trimming cut 6 bases from V and 3 bases from J; bases unmatched to any gene: 2. CDR3 length: 11 amino acids. Germline V lookup: CDR1 SQVTM, CDR2 ANQGSEA. CDR3 region: CSVGDSYEQYF. The CDR3 coding sequence is TGCAGCGTGGGGGACAGCTACGAGCAGTACTTC.

The V gene is TRBV9, the J gene TRBJ2-7; 16 bases agree with TRBD2. The germline gives CDR1 SGDLS, CDR2 YYNGEE. This CDR3 contains 17 residues. V lost 7 bases and J lost 10; bases outside the gene matches: 17. The CDR3 region has the DNA TGTGCCAGCTCTCGGCAGGGACTAGCGGGAGGGACCACCGACCAGTACTTC. It codes for CASSRQGLAGGTTDQYF. The full variable domain, completed using reference TRBV9 and TRBJ2-7, is DSGVTQTPKHLITATGQRVTLRCSPRSGDLSVYWYQQSLDQGLQFLIQYYNGEERAKGNILERFSAQQFPDLHSELNLSSLELGDSALYFCASSRQGLAGGTTDQYFGPGTRLTVT.

This clonotype was detected many times. The chain uses TRBV5-1 and TRBJ2-2; weak D call: TRBD1 (5 bases). The CDR3 sequence is 15 residues long. CDR1 is SGHRS, CDR2 YFSETQ, per germline. Trimming took 0 bases from V and 1 from J, leaving 7 bases between them. The CDR3 DNA reads as TGCGCCAGCAGCTTGGACAGGCTGAACACCGGGGAGCTGTTTTTT. This translates into CASSLDRLNTGELFF.

With regard to this clonotype: A read error may produce the germline difference seen at one junction end. V gene TRBV12-3 or TRBV12-4 combines with J gene TRBJ2-3; the D gene is possibly TRBD1 (6 bases). CDR3 size: 12 residues. As DNA, the CDR3 is TGTGCCAACAGTCACAGGGCAGATACGCAGTATTTT. Its translation: CANSHRADTQYF.

The chain uses TRBV27 and TRBJ2-7; TRBD1 might be the D (6 bases). Trimming took off 7 bases at V and 5 bases at J, with 18 bases between the two ends. Germline V gene sequence: CDR1 MNHEY, CDR2 SMNVEV (reference sequence). This CDR3 is 14 amino acids long. CDR3 in amino acids: CASNPHRDMDEQYF. CDR3 nucleotides: TGTGCCAGCAACCCACACCGGGACATGGACGAGCAGTACTTC.

This clonotype came up many times. This sequence joins TRBV20-1 and TRBJ1-4; D is unresolved. V was cut by 4 bases and J by 6 bases, with 15 bases left in between. This CDR3 has 14 amino acids. The germline CDR1 and CDR2 sequences are DFQATT and SNEGSKA (reference sequence). The CDR3 reads CSATPSRTDEKLFF. The CDR3 DNA sequence: TGCAGTGCTACACCATCAAGGACGGATGAAAAACTGTTTTTT.